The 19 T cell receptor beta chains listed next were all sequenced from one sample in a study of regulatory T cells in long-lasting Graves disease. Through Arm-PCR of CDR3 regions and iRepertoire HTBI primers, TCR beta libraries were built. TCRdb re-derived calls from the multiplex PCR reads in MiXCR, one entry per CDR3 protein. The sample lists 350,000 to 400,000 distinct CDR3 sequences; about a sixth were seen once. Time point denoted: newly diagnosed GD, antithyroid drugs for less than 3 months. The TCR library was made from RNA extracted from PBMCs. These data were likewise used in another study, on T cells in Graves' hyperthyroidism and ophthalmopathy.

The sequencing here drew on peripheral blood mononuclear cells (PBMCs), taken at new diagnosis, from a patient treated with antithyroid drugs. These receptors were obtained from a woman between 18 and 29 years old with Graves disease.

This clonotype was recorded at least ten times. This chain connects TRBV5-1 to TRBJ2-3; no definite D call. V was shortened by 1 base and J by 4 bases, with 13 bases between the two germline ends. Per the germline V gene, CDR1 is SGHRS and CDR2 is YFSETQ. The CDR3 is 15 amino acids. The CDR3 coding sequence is TGCGCCAGCAGCTTGTCTCCAGGCTCGCCAGATACGCAGTATTTT. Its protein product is CASSLSPGSPDTQYF.

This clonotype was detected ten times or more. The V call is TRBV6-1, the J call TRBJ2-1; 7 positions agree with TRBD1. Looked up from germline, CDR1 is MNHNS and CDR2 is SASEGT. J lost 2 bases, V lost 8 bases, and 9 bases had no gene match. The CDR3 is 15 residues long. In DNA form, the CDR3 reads TGTGCCAGCCTAAGAACGCAGGGGGCCTACAATGAGCAGTTCTTC. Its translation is CASLRTQGAYNEQFF.

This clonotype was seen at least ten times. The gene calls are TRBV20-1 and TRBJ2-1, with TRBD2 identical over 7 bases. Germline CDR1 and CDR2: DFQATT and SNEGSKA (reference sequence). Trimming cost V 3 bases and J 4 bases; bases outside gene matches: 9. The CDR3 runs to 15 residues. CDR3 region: CSASGRLAVYNEQFF. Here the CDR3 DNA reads TGCAGTGCTAGTGGGAGGCTAGCGGTATACAATGAGCAGTTCTTC.

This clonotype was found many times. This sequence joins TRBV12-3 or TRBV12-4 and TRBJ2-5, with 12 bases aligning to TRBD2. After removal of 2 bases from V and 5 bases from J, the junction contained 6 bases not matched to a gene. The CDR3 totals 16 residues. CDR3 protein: CASSLSLAGGGETQYF. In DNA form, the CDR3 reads TGTGCCAGCAGTTTAAGCCTAGCGGGAGGGGGGGAGACCCAGTACTTC.

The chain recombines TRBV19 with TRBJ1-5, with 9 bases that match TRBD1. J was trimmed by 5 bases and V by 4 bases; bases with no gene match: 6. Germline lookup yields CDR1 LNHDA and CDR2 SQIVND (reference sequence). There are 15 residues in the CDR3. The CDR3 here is CASSNRDRVDQPQHF. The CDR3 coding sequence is TGTGCCAGTAGTAACCGGGACAGGGTGGATCAGCCCCAGCATTTT.

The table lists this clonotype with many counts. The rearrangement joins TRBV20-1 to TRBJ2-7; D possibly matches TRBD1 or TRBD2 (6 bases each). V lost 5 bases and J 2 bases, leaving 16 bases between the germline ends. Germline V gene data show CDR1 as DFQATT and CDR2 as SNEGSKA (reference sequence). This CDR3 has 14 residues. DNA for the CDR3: TGCAGTGCTTCCGGGGGCCGGGGGACCTACGAGCAGTACTTC. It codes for CSASGGRGTYEQYF.

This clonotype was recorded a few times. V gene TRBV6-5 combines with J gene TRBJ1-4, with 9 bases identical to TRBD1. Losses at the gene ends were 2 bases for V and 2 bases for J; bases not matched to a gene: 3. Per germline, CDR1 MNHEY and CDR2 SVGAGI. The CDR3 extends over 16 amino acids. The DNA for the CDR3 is TGTGCCAGCAGTTACGGGACAGGGTGGACTAATGAAAAACTGTTTTTT. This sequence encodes CASSYGTGWTNEKLFF.

CDR3 nucleotides: TGTGCCAGCAGTTACGGTCGGGCTGAAGCTTTCTTT. Amino acids: CASSYGRAEAFF. The chain carries TRBV6-9 and TRBJ1-1; D call uncertain. The CDR3 has 12 amino acids. The V end lost 3 bases, the J end lost 6 bases, and 8 bases lay between the germline ends. Germline V CDR1 and CDR2: MNHGY, SVAAGI.

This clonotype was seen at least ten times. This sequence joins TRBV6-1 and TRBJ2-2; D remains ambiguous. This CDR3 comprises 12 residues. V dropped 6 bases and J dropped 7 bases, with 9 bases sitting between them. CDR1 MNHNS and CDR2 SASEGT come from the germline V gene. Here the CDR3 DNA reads TGTGCCAGCAGGTGGGCGAGCGGGGAGCTGTTTTTT. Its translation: CASRWASGELFF.

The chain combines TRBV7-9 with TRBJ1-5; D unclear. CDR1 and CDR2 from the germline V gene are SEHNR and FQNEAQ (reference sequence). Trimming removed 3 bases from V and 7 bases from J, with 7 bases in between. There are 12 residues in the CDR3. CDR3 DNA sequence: TGTGCCAGCAGCTTCGCGGACCAGCCCCAGCATTTT. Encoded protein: CASSFADQPQHF.

The DNA for the CDR3 is TGTGCCAGCAGCGTAGAGGCGGGGACAGACACAGATACGCAGTATTTT. Its translation is CASSVEAGTDTDTQYF. The chain uses TRBV9 and TRBJ2-3, with a possible D match to TRBD1 (7 bases). The V gene lost 0 bases and the J gene lost 2 bases, with 13 bases spanning the gap. The CDR3 has 16 amino acids. Germline lookup yields CDR1 SGDLS and CDR2 YYNGEE. Complete variable domain (other parts from reference TRBV9 and TRBJ2-3): DSGVTQTPKHLITATGQRVTLRCSPRSGDLSVYWYQQSLDQGLQFLIQYYNGEERAKGNILERFSAQQFPDLHSELNLSSLELGDSALYFCASSVEAGTDTDTQYFGPGTRLTVL.

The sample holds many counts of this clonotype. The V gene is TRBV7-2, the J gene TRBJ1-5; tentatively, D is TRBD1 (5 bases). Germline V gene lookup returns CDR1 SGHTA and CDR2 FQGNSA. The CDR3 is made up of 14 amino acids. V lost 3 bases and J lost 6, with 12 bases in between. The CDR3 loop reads CASSFPGGFQPQHF. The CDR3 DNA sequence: TGTGCCAGCAGCTTCCCGGGGGGATTTCAGCCCCAGCATTTT.

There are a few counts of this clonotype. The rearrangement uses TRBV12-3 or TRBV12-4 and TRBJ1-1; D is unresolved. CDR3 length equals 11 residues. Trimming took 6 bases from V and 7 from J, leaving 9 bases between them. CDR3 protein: CASRRRNEAFF. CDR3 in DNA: TGTGCCAGCAGACGACGTAATGAAGCTTTCTTT.

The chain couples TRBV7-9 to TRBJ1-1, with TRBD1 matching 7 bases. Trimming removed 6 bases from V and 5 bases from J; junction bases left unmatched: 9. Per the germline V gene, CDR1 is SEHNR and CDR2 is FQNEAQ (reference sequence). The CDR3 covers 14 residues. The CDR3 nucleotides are TGTGCCAGCAGTTCACAGGGGATTAGTACTGAAGCTTTCTTT. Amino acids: CASSSQGISTEAFF. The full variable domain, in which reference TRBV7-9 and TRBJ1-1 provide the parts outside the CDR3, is DTGVSQNPRHKITKRGQNVTFRCDPISEHNRLYWYRQTLGQGPEFLTYFQNEAQLEKSRLLSDRFSAERPKGSFSTLEIQRTEQGDSAMYLCASSSQGISTEAFFGQGTRLTVV.

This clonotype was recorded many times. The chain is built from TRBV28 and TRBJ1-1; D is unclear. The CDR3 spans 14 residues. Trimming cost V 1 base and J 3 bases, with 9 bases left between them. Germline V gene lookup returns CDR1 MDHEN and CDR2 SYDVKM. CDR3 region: CASSLSGRYTEAFF. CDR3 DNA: TGTGCCAGCAGTTTATCCGGTAGATACACTGAAGCTTTCTTT.

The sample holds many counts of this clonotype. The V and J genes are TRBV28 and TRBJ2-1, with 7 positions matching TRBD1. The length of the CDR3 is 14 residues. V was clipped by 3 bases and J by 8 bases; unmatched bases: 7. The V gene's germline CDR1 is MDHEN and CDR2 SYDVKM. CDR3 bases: TGTGCCAGCAGTTTTCGCGGCCAGGGGGATGAGCAGTTCTTC. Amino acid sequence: CASSFRGQGDEQFF.

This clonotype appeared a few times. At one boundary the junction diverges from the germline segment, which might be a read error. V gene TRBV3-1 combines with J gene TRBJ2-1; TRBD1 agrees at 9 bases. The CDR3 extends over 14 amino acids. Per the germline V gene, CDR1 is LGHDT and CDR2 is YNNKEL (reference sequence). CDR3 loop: CASRSGTGSQEQSF. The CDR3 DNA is TGTGCCAGCAGATCCGGGACAGGGTCGCAGGAGCAGTCCTTC.

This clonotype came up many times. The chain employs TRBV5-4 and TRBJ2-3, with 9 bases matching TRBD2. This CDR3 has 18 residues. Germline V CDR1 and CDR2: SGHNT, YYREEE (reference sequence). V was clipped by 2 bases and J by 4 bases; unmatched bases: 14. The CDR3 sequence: CASSLQFRSREGPDTQYF. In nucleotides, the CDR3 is TGTGCCAGCAGCTTACAGTTCCGGTCGCGGGAGGGACCAGATACGCAGTATTTT.

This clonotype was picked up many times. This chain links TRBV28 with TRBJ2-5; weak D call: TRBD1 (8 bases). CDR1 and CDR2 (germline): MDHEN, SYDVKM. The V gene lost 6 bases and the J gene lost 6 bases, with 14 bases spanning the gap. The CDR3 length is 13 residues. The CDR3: CASSLQGGQTQYF. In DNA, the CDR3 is TGTGCCAGCAGCTTACAGGGGGGGCAGACCCAGTACTTC. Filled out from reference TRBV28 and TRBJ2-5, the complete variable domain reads DVKVTQSSRYLVKRTGEKVFLECVQDMDHENMFWYRQDPGLGLRLIYFSYDVKMKEKGDIPEGYSVSREKKERFSLILESASTNQTSMYLCASSLQGGQTQYFGPGTRLLVL.